This TCR beta chain appears in the sequencing data of a study of CD8+CD57+ T cells in acquired aplastic anemia (dated 2018 in TCRdb). For context, the study as a whole: DNA extracted from sorted CD4+ and CD8+ cells had a mean of about 3 ug, with a range of about 0.19 to 27.4 ug. An average of about 10 million reads for CD4+ cells and 11.0 million reads for CD8+ cells was obtained from healthy donor samples.

What the study reported, not specific to this receptor: Patients and healthy controls showed no significant difference in CD8+ Simpson's diversity (P=0.060). Roughly 30 CD8+ CDR3 sequences were found to be shared between patients and controls, but these sequences appeared to be highly expressed in patients and within the immunodominant clones of the patients.

The study deep-sequenced TCR repertoires of sorted CD4+ and CD8+ blood T cells from severe aplastic anemia patients and healthy subjects. Ficoll-Paque density gradient centrifugation was used to isolate peripheral blood mononuclear cells. CD4+ and CD8+ T cells were sorted by FACS or magnetic beads before DNA extraction. TCR beta VDJ combination and CDR3 sequence profiling used genomic DNA as the template. An Illumina HiSeq 2000 was the platform used for TCR repertoire sequencing. The study's own analysis went as follows. TRBV/TRBJ rearrangement plots, CDR3 size and DJ length profiles, and Simpson's diversity index were used to evaluate the repertoires. The most abundant DNA sequence in the deep sequencing data was taken as the immunodominant clone. CDR3 amino acid sequences were screened for sharing across subjects and were compared with published repertoires and the VDJdb database. Using fastp at Q25 and MiXCR, TCRdb reprocessed the public reads and kept productive beta chains. Merged by CDR3 protein, the rows form single entries marked with the most common genes and DNA. These V and J calls rely on TCRdb rather than the paper's analysis. This sample has over 100,000 distinct CDR3 sequences in its table, and around two fifths of those were observed once. Roughly 8.4% of the sample goes to the ten largest clones.

Comments on this clonotype: Its antigen remains undetermined. Base qualities are not at hand, and no much larger clone is one base apart.

From a lookup of the germline V gene, CDR1 and CDR2 are SGHDT and YYEEEE. Relative to germline, V is 4 bases shorter and J is 4 bases shorter, with 14 bases between their ends. Taken from cysteine to phenylalanine, the CDR3 has 14 residues. This entry keeps only the CDR3 DNA: 42 bases, framed from base 1. Sequenced input: sorted CD4+, CD8+, or CD8+CD57+ T cells (not recorded which) from PBMCs. The receptor was isolated from a human donor in good health, serving as a control. The rearranged segments are TRBV5-6 and TRBJ1-1, with no reliable assignment of the D segment. The base sequence is TGTGCCAGCAGCATCCTGTTAGGAGGCACTGAAGCTTTCTTT. Its coded protein is CASSILLGGTEAFF.